The 14 T cell receptor beta chains below come from one sample, sequenced in a study of technical replicates of blood from several donors. TCRdb keeps only in-frame clones here, not all; method: immunoSEQ multiplex PCR. The repertoire holds fewer than 75,000 clones, with roughly 90% as singletons. Sequencing was carried out using PBMCs. The receptors derive from a human donor in good health. Some clones in this sample may be carry-over from other donors' samples.

The CDR3 region is CASIMEGLNQPQHF. The CDR3 DNA sequence: TGTGCCAGCATAATGGAGGGGCTGAATCAGCCCCAGCATTTT. This rearrangement joins TRBV27 to TRBJ1-5, with a possible D match to TRBD1 (5 bases). Trimming removed 7 bases from V and 4 bases from J, with 14 bases in between. The CDR3 covers 14 residues. Per germline, CDR1 MNHEY and CDR2 SMNVEV (reference sequence).

The genes are TRBV5-4 and TRBJ2-2; TRBD2 might be the D (6 bases). The ends were cut back, 0 bases at V and 4 bases at J, with 13 bases in the middle. The CDR3 is 16 residues long. The V gene's germline CDR1 is SGHNT and CDR2 YYREEE (reference sequence). CDR3 sequence (DNA): TGTGCCAGCAGCTTGGGCGGGCGGGGAATCACCGGGGAGCTGTTTTTT. Its protein product is CASSLGGRGITGELFF.

V and J are TRBV20-1 and TRBJ2-1, with D maybe TRBD2 (5 bases). The CDR3 runs 11 residues. The germline V gene encodes CDR1 DFQATT and CDR2 SNEGSKA (reference sequence). The V end lost 0 bases, the J end lost 15 bases, and 12 bases lay between the germline ends. CDR3 coding DNA: TGCAGTGCTAGAGATGCGGCTAGCCTGTTCTTC. It encodes CSARDAASLFF.

CDR3 sequence (DNA): TGTGCCAGCAGTTCTCGGACAGGGCTTGGCTACACCTTC. Its translation: CASSSRTGLGYTF. The chain is built from TRBV6-5 and TRBJ1-2, with 8 bases matching TRBD1. With 4 bases clipped from V and 7 bases from J, the junction kept 5 bases outside the gene matches. CDR1 and CDR2 from the germline V gene are MNHEY and SVGAGI. This CDR3 is built from 13 residues.

Many counts were recorded for this clone. The chain has TRBV7-9 and TRBJ1-1; 9 bases match TRBD1. V lost 3 bases to trimming and J lost 4 bases; unmatched junction nucleotides: 3. CDR1 and CDR2 (germline): SEHNR, FQNEAQ (reference sequence). There are 14 residues in the CDR3. The DNA of the CDR3 is TGTGCCAGCAGCTTCCGGGACAGGGCCACTGAAGCTTTCTTT. Translated, it gives CASSFRDRATEAFF.

This clone was counted only a few times. This sequence joins TRBV5-6 and TRBJ1-2; no definite D call. Trimming removed 2 bases from V and 6 bases from J, with 14 bases in between. Germline CDR1 reads SGHDT; CDR2 reads YYEEEE. This CDR3 has 14 residues. The CDR3 is CASSLPGGIDGYTF. Written as DNA, the CDR3 is TGTGCCAGCAGCTTACCGGGAGGGATAGATGGCTACACCTTC.

The chain recombines TRBV4-2 with TRBJ1-1, with 7 positions matching TRBD1. There are 13 residues in the CDR3. The germline gives CDR1 LGHNA, CDR2 YNFKEQ. V dropped 6 bases and J dropped 3; count of bases not matched to a gene: 4. CDR3 sequence (DNA): TGTGCCAGCAGACTTACAGGGGACACTGAAGCTTTCTTT. This gives the protein CASRLTGDTEAFF.

CDR3 sequence reads: CASSPPGNEQFF. CDR3 DNA: TGTGCCAGCAGCCCGCCGGGGAATGAGCAGTTCTTC. The chain is built from TRBV7-9 and TRBJ2-1, with D perhaps TRBD2 (5 bases). The CDR3 totals 12 residues. Looked up from germline, CDR1 is SEHNR and CDR2 is FQNEAQ (reference sequence). Trimming left V 5 bases short and J 7 bases short, with 9 bases between.

The chain joins TRBV6-5 to TRBJ1-2, with TRBD1 as a possible D gene (5 bases). This CDR3 is 13 amino acids long. Germline loops: CDR1 MNHEY, CDR2 SVGAGI. V was cut by 6 bases and J by 2 bases, with 10 bases left in between. The CDR3, as DNA: TGTGCCAGCAGCTGGGGGGGGAACTATGGCTACACCTTC. This translates into CASSWGGNYGYTF.

This clone was recorded once. The J gene is TRBJ2-2, the V gene TRBV21-1; TRBD2, the table's D call, was not compared with the DNA. TRBV21-1 is reported as a pseudogene. The CDR3 loop spans 19 amino acids. DNA of the CDR3: TGTGCCAGCAACAACATACTTTGGCGGGGGGGCCTAAACACCGGGGAGCTGTTTTTT. It specifies CASNNILWRGGLNTGELFF.

This chain joins TRBV6-5 and TRBJ1-1; D is perhaps TRBD1 (6 bases). The V gene's germline CDR1 is MNHEY and CDR2 SVGAGI. V dropped 5 bases and J dropped 1 base, with 11 bases sitting between them. This CDR3 contains 14 residues. The CDR3: CASSRGGRNTEAFF. The CDR3 region has the DNA TGTGCCAGCAGTAGGGGGGGACGGAACACTGAAGCTTTCTTT.

The rearrangement links TRBV2 to TRBJ1-2, with 9 bases aligning to TRBD1. Per the germline V gene, CDR1 is SNHLY and CDR2 is FYNNEI. The CDR3 sequence is 16 residues long. The J segment lost 8 bases and the V segment lost 8 bases, leaving 18 bases of the junction unmatched. The CDR3 DNA sequence: TGTGCCAGCTCACAGACCGGGACAGGGCCCCTCGTGGGCTACACCTTC. Amino acid sequence: CASSQTGTGPLVGYTF.

CDR3 residues: CASGAGRNNSPLHF. CDR3 nucleotide sequence: TGTGCCAGCGGGGCAGGACGAAATAATTCACCCCTCCACTTT. The chain links TRBV2 to TRBJ1-6; TRBD1 might be the D (5 bases). The V gene lost 8 bases and the J gene lost 5 bases, with 13 bases spanning the gap. Germline V lookup: CDR1 SNHLY, CDR2 FYNNEI. CDR3 length: 14 amino acids. Full variable domain (outside the CDR3, taken from reference TRBV2 and TRBJ1-6): EPEVTQTPSHQVTQMGQEVILRCVPISNHLYFYWYRQILGQKVEFLVSFYNNEISEKSEIFDDQFSVERPDGSNFTLKIRSTKLEDSAMYFCASGAGRNNSPLHFGNGTRLTVT.

V and J are TRBV4-1 and TRBJ2-5; 10 bases are shared with TRBD1. CDR3 length: 19 amino acids. The V and J ends lost 0 bases and 4 bases, in that order; junction bases with no gene match: 14. Germline V lookup: CDR1 MGHRA, CDR2 YSYEKL. For the CDR3, the DNA is TGCGCCAGCAGCCAAGAGGGAGGGACAGGGGCATCCCTGAGAGAGACCCAGTACTTC. It specifies CASSQEGGTGASLRETQYF.